Each of the 7 T cell receptor beta chains below was sequenced from the same sample in a study of blood T cell repertoires in COVID-19. Produced via immunoSEQ multiplex PCR; TCRdb's table is partial and in-frame only. Seen here are under 250,000 clones, roughly 91% observed once, and the top ten hold roughly 4%. Sequenced sample: PBMCs or T cells enriched from blood (not recorded which). These receptors all come from a woman aged 25-40 years with acute COVID-19.

The V gene is TRBV5-6, the J gene TRBJ2-2, with TRBD2 as a possible D gene (7 bases). The CDR3 loop spans 16 amino acids. V was shortened by 0 bases and J by 0 bases, with 9 bases between the two germline ends. CDR1 SGHDT and CDR2 YYEEEE come from the germline V gene. The DNA for the CDR3 is TGTGCCAGCAGCTTGGTAGGGGGGGCGAACACCGGGGAGCTGTTTTTT. Its protein product is CASSLVGGANTGELFF.

The rearrangement links TRBV5-4 to TRBJ2-1, with D hard to call. Per the germline V gene, CDR1 is SGHNT and CDR2 is YYREEE (reference sequence). The CDR3 totals 12 residues. V lost 2 bases to trimming and J lost 10 bases, with 10 bases between them. In DNA, the CDR3 is TGTGCCAGCAGCTTTCATTCCCGGGAGCAGTTCTTC. Amino acid sequence: CASSFHSREQFF.

CDR3 region: CASSLSRDQPQHF. The CDR3 bases are TGTGCCAGTAGTCTTTCGCGCGATCAGCCCCAGCATTTT. J is TRBJ1-5 and V is TRBV19; D is uncertain. The germline V gene encodes CDR1 LNHDA and CDR2 SQIVND (reference sequence). CDR3 size: 13 residues. Deletions cut 5 bases from V and 5 bases from J, with 10 bases between. The entire variable domain, with the rest obtained from reference TRBV19 and TRBJ1-5, is as follows: DGGITQSPKYLFRKEGQNVTLSCEQNLNHDAMYWYRQDPGQGLRLIYYSQIVNDFQKGDIAEGYSVSREKKESFPLTVTSAQKNPTAFYLCASSLSRDQPQHFGDGTRLSIL.

The chain links TRBV28 to TRBJ1-2, with D perhaps TRBD1 (5 bases). Germline CDR1 is MDHEN and CDR2 is SYDVKM. CDR3 length: 15 residues. Trimming took off 3 bases at V and 1 base at J, with 12 bases between the two ends. CDR3 nucleotides: TGTGCCAGCAGTTTGGGGCAGGGCCTTAACTATGGCTACACCTTC. It is translated as CASSLGQGLNYGYTF.

There are a few counts of this clone. The J gene is TRBJ1-6, the V gene TRBV19, with D unresolved. CDR3 size: 15 residues. V was clipped by 7 bases and J by 7 bases, with 17 bases between them. Germline lookup yields CDR1 LNHDA and CDR2 SQIVND (reference sequence). CDR3: CASKVEGVGNSPLHF. The CDR3 coding sequence is TGTGCCAGTAAGGTGGAGGGAGTGGGAAATTCACCCCTCCACTTT.

The rearrangement joins TRBV19 to TRBJ2-7; 9 positions agree with TRBD1. Looked up from germline, CDR1 is LNHDA and CDR2 is SQIVND (reference sequence). The CDR3 runs to 14 residues. J lost 3 bases, V lost 5 bases, and 5 bases had no gene match. The DNA of the CDR3 is TGTGCCAGTAGTGCGGGACAGGGAGACTACGAGCAGTACTTC. As protein: CASSAGQGDYEQYF.

V gene TRBV12-3 or TRBV12-4 combines with J gene TRBJ2-1; D is unresolved. This CDR3 has 10 residues. V lost 8 bases and J lost 16, with 15 bases in between. CDR3 residues: CASGIEEKFF. The CDR3 DNA sequence: TGTGCCAGCGGAATTGAGGAGAAATTCTTC.